The rows below give T cell receptor beta chains drawn from one sample of a study of regulatory T cells in long-lasting Graves disease. TCRdb re-derived calls from the multiplex PCR reads in MiXCR, one entry per CDR3 protein. Here the sample spans around 460,000 distinct CDR3 sequences, about a fifth being singletons. The source was peripheral blood mononuclear cells (PBMCs), collected when the disease was refractory, from a patient treated with antithyroid drugs. The receptors originated from a female donor with Graves disease. Both conserved end residues are part of each CDR3. Each record gives: V gene, clone size, J gene, D gene, CDR3 protein, CDR3 DNA. D genes are given only for firm matches. Expanded clones get a size class; other rows say once, few or many, or leave the size out.

v_gene: TRBV2; abundance: few; j_gene: TRBJ2-1; d_gene: .; CDR3aa: CASSLSYNEQFF; CDR3nt: TGTGCCAGCAGTCTCAGCTACAATGAGCAGTTCTTC
v_gene: TRBV28; abundance: many; j_gene: TRBJ2-7; d_gene: .; CDR3aa: CASSPGLSSYEQYF; CDR3nt: TGTGCCAGCAGTCCGGGACTTTCCTCCTACGAGCAGTACTTC
v_gene: TRBV7-9; abundance: .; j_gene: TRBJ2-4; d_gene: .; CDR3aa: CASSLGPNIQYF; CDR3nt: TGTGCCAGCAGCTTAGGACCGAACATTCAGTACTTC
v_gene: TRBV29-1; abundance: many; j_gene: TRBJ2-7; d_gene: .; CDR3aa: CSVEGGDRWEQYF; CDR3nt: TGCAGCGTTGAGGGGGGCGATCGTTGGGAGCAGTACTTC
v_gene: TRBV29-1; abundance: many; j_gene: TRBJ2-5; d_gene: .; CDR3aa: CSVDPTGYQETQYF; CDR3nt: TGCAGCGTTGATCCCACGGGCTACCAAGAGACCCAGTACTTC
v_gene: TRBV28; abundance: many; j_gene: TRBJ1-1; d_gene: TRBD1; CDR3aa: CASSHGGTGLVEAFF; CDR3nt: TGTGCCAGCAGCCACGGGGGGACAGGGCTTGTTGAAGCTTTCTTT
v_gene: TRBV7-9; abundance: few; j_gene: TRBJ2-5; d_gene: .; CDR3aa: CASSSPVSEEGAETQYF; CDR3nt: TGTGCCAGCAGCTCCCCCGTTTCCGAAGAGGGCGCTGAGACCCAGTACTTC
v_gene: TRBV19; abundance: .; j_gene: TRBJ1-1; d_gene: TRBD1; CDR3aa: CASSPRTGTNTEAFF; CDR3nt: TGTGCCAGTAGTCCCCGGACAGGGACTAACACTGAAGCTTTCTTT
v_gene: TRBV19; abundance: .; j_gene: TRBJ1-5; d_gene: .; CDR3aa: CASSGRVDQPQHF; CDR3nt: TGTGCCAGTAGCGGCAGGGTGGATCAGCCCCAGCATTTT
v_gene: TRBV28; abundance: many; j_gene: TRBJ1-2; d_gene: .; CDR3aa: CASSLVSGYTF; CDR3nt: TGTGCCAGCAGTTTGGTTTCTGGCTACACCTTC
v_gene: TRBV24-1; abundance: many; j_gene: TRBJ2-7; d_gene: .; CDR3aa: CATSDDRDTDYEQYF; CDR3nt: TGTGCCACCAGTGATGACCGGGACACCGACTACGAGCAGTACTTC
v_gene: TRBV2; abundance: .; j_gene: TRBJ1-2; d_gene: .; CDR3aa: CASSKSSFHGYAF; CDR3nt: TGTGCCAGCAGTAAATCGAGCTTCCATGGCTACGCCTTC
v_gene: TRBV15; abundance: many; j_gene: TRBJ1-4; d_gene: TRBD1; CDR3aa: CATSDRTGGVEKLFF; CDR3nt: TGTGCCACCAGCGACCGGACAGGGGGGGTTGAAAAACTGTTTTTT
v_gene: TRBV7-9; abundance: many; j_gene: TRBJ1-2; d_gene: TRBD1; CDR3aa: CASSVTGGIGYTF; CDR3nt: TGTGCCAGCAGCGTCACAGGGGGGATTGGCTACACCTTC
v_gene: TRBV20-1; abundance: few; j_gene: TRBJ1-4; d_gene: TRBD1; CDR3aa: CSARIPGQSNEKLFF; CDR3nt: TGCAGTGCTAGGATACCGGGACAGAGTAATGAAAAACTGTTTTTT
v_gene: TRBV28; abundance: many; j_gene: TRBJ1-2; d_gene: .; CDR3aa: CASTPSVNYGYTF; CDR3nt: TGTGCCAGCACCCCCTCGGTGAACTATGGCTACACCTTC
v_gene: TRBV9; abundance: .; j_gene: TRBJ2-7; d_gene: .; CDR3aa: CASSASTGSYEQYF; CDR3nt: TGTGCCAGCAGCGCATCGACAGGCTCCTACGAGCAGTACTTC
v_gene: TRBV28; abundance: many; j_gene: TRBJ2-5; d_gene: .; CDR3aa: CASSLWVAGAQETQYF; CDR3nt: TGTGCCAGCAGTTTATGGGTGGCAGGGGCCCAAGAGACCCAGTACTTC
v_gene: TRBV11-1; abundance: few; j_gene: TRBJ1-1; d_gene: .; CDR3aa: CASSYERTDTEAFF; CDR3nt: TGTGCCAGCAGCTACGAGCGAACGGACACTGAAGCTTTCTTT
v_gene: TRBV11-2; abundance: .; j_gene: TRBJ2-6; d_gene: .; CDR3aa: CASSLVISPGGANVLTF; CDR3nt: TGTGCCAGCAGCTTAGTGATATCTCCGGGGGGGGCCAACGTCCTGACTTTC
v_gene: TRBV9; abundance: few; j_gene: TRBJ1-2; d_gene: .; CDR3aa: CAAGAGKDPNYGYTF; CDR3nt: TGTGCCGCAGGGGCAGGGAAAGATCCTAACTATGGCTACACCTTC
v_gene: TRBV7-2; abundance: .; j_gene: TRBJ2-3; d_gene: TRBD2; CDR3aa: CASSFLPTSGSPTQYF; CDR3nt: TGTGCCAGCAGCTTCCTTCCGACTAGCGGGAGCCCCACGCAGTATTTT
v_gene: TRBV12-3/TRBV12-4; abundance: few; j_gene: TRBJ2-6; d_gene: TRBD1; CDR3aa: CASRGTGYSSGANVLTF; CDR3nt: TGTGCCAGCAGGGGGACAGGGTACAGCTCTGGGGCCAACGTCCTGACTTTC
v_gene: TRBV7-2; abundance: .; j_gene: TRBJ2-5; d_gene: .; CDR3aa: CASEGGSQYF; CDR3nt: TGTGCCAGCGAGGGTGGTTCCCAGTACTTC
v_gene: TRBV10-3; abundance: many; j_gene: TRBJ1-2; d_gene: .; CDR3aa: CAIGYPTGSLYGYTF; CDR3nt: TGTGCCATCGGATACCCCACCGGGTCTCTTTATGGCTACACCTTC
v_gene: TRBV5-1; abundance: few; j_gene: TRBJ2-2; d_gene: .; CDR3aa: CASSPSAGTNTGELFF; CDR3nt: TGCGCCAGCAGCCCATCTGCCGGGACGAACACCGGGGAGCTGTTTTTT
v_gene: TRBV19; abundance: few; j_gene: TRBJ1-2; d_gene: TRBD1; CDR3aa: CASIDSTGGWYGYTF; CDR3nt: TGTGCCAGTATCGACTCGACAGGGGGCTGGTATGGCTACACCTTC
v_gene: TRBV27; abundance: .; j_gene: TRBJ2-2; d_gene: .; CDR3aa: CASSFRQGSTGELFF; CDR3nt: TGTGCCAGCAGTTTCAGGCAGGGGAGCACCGGGGAGCTGTTTTTT
v_gene: TRBV6-2/TRBV6-3; abundance: .; j_gene: TRBJ2-2; d_gene: .; CDR3aa: CASSYGDSGVRGTGELFF; CDR3nt: TGTGCCAGCAGTTACGGGGATTCAGGGGTTCGGGGCACCGGGGAGCTGTTTTTT
v_gene: TRBV2; abundance: many; j_gene: TRBJ1-5; d_gene: .; CDR3aa: CASSDPLYSNQPQHF; CDR3nt: TGTGCCAGCAGTGACCCCCTCTATAGCAATCAGCCCCAGCATTTT
v_gene: TRBV27; abundance: many; j_gene: TRBJ1-1; d_gene: .; CDR3aa: CASSFGSNTEAFF; CDR3nt: TGTGCCAGCAGTTTTGGCTCGAACACTGAAGCTTTCTTT
v_gene: TRBV2; abundance: many; j_gene: TRBJ1-1; d_gene: TRBD1; CDR3aa: CASSSGGLGTEAFF; CDR3nt: TGTGCCAGCAGTTCAGGGGGCCTGGGCACTGAAGCTTTCTTT
v_gene: TRBV12-3/TRBV12-4; abundance: many; j_gene: TRBJ2-7; d_gene: TRBD1; CDR3aa: CASRPRGHYEQYF; CDR3nt: TGTGCCAGCAGACCGAGGGGGCACTACGAGCAGTACTTC